The 25 T cell receptor beta chains reported below all come from one sample, sequenced in a study of blood T cell repertoires in COVID-19. Method: immunoSEQ multiplex PCR; TCRdb's copy keeps in-frame clones and lacks some. The sample lists about 140,000 clones, more than 60% occurring once. The sample was peripheral blood. The receptors here all came from a man between 45 and 60 years old with acute or convalescent COVID-19.

The rearrangement links TRBV10-3 to TRBJ2-5; the D gene is possibly TRBD2 (5 bases). Trimming cost V 6 bases and J 1 base, with 9 bases left between them. Germline V gene data show CDR1 as ENHRY and CDR2 as SYGVKD. CDR3 size: 13 residues. The CDR3 DNA is TGTGCCATCAGAGGACTGTTCCAAGAGACCCAGTACTTC. Its translation: CAIRGLFQETQYF.

This rearrangement joins TRBV18 to TRBJ1-2; D gene ambiguous. Germline-derived CDR1 and CDR2 are KGHSH and LQKENI. This CDR3 is 16 amino acids long. V lost 2 bases to trimming and J lost 3 bases, with 16 bases between them. Here the CDR3 reads CASSPVAGPRHYGYTF. CDR3 sequence (DNA): TGTGCCAGCTCACCAGTGGCAGGCCCTCGCCACTATGGCTACACCTTC. Complete variable domain (other parts from reference TRBV18 and TRBJ1-2): NAGVMQNPRHLVRRRGQEARLRCSPMKGHSHVYWYRQLPEEGLKFMVYLQKENIIDESGMPKERFSAEFPKEGPSILRIQQVVRGDSAAYFCASSPVAGPRHYGYTFGSGTRLTVV.

The rearrangement uses TRBV5-4 and TRBJ1-2, with a possible D match to TRBD1 (6 bases). The CDR3 is made up of 15 amino acids. V lost 5 bases to trimming and J lost 4 bases, with 18 bases between them. Germline assignment: CDR1 SGHNT and CDR2 YYREEE (reference sequence). The CDR3 loop reads CASSSGTTFLYGYTF. Written as DNA, the CDR3 is TGTGCCAGCAGTTCCGGGACAACTTTTCTCTATGGCTACACCTTC.

V and J are TRBV5-1 and TRBJ1-4; a weak D match, TRBD1 (6 bases). CDR1 and CDR2 (germline): SGHRS, YFSETQ. Trimming pared 3 bases from V and 6 bases from J, leaving 12 bases between. The CDR3 loop spans 14 amino acids. The CDR3: CASSSSDSHEKLFF. The CDR3, as DNA: TGCGCCAGCAGCTCATCGGACAGTCATGAAAAACTGTTTTTT.

The chain couples TRBV15 to TRBJ2-3, with 7 bases matching TRBD2. This CDR3 region has 15 residues. The trim removed 0 bases at V and 4 bases at J, leaving 4 bases unmatched. Germline values: CDR1 LNHNV, CDR2 YYDKDF (reference sequence). Here the CDR3 reads CATSRESGDADTQYF. CDR3 coding DNA: TGTGCCACCAGCAGAGAGAGCGGGGACGCAGATACGCAGTATTTT.

The chain is built from TRBV5-5 and TRBJ2-7; D perhaps matches TRBD2 (6 bases). The V gene lost 0 bases and the J gene lost 5 bases, with 15 bases spanning the gap. The germline V gene has CDR1 SGHKS and CDR2 YYEKEE (reference sequence). The CDR3 runs to 15 residues. The CDR3 DNA reads as TGTGCCAGCAGCTTGGAATGGCGGGGAAGAGACGAGCAGTACGTC. Translating gives CASSLEWRGRDEQYV.

Concerning this clone itself: Other DNA variants within this sample encode the same CDR3. This chain links TRBV15 with TRBJ1-2; D remains unclear. Trimming took off 0 bases at V and 6 bases at J, with 8 bases between the two ends. Germline CDR1 is LNHNV and CDR2 is YYDKDF (reference sequence). The CDR3 consists of 13 residues. In DNA, the CDR3 is TGTGCCACCAGCAGAGAGGAGGGAGATGGCTACACCTTC. This translates into CATSREEGDGYTF.

The chain links TRBV9 to TRBJ2-3, with 15 bases lining up with TRBD2. V lost 7 bases and J lost 6; bases outside the gene matches: 9. Germline CDR1 SGDLS, CDR2 YYNGEE. The CDR3 runs to 16 residues. The CDR3, as DNA: TGTGCCAGCTCCCGGACTAGCGGGGGGGCAGAGGATACGCAGTATTTT. Translation: CASSRTSGGAEDTQYF. Based on the CDR3 plus reference TRBV9 and TRBJ2-3, the full variable domain is DSGVTQTPKHLITATGQRVTLRCSPRSGDLSVYWYQQSLDQGLQFLIQYYNGEERAKGNILERFSAQQFPDLHSELNLSSLELGDSALYFCASSRTSGGAEDTQYFGPGTRLTVL.

A few counts support this clone. The chain couples TRBV29-1 to TRBJ2-3, with a weak D call TRBD1 (6 bases). The V end was cut by 4 bases, the J end by 6 bases, with 17 bases between. The CDR3 covers 14 residues. Germline V gene data show CDR1 as SQVTM and CDR2 as ANQGSEA. The CDR3 coding sequence is TGCAGCGTTGCCCCGGACAGTGGTTCCGATACGCAGTATTTT. It encodes CSVAPDSGSDTQYF.

This clone appeared a few times. J is TRBJ1-1 and V is TRBV15; a possible D gene is TRBD1 (6 bases). There are 12 residues in the CDR3. The V gene's germline CDR1 is LNHNV and CDR2 YYDKDF (reference sequence). Trimming left V 6 bases short and J 11 bases short, with 16 bases between. The CDR3 region is CATSPWSGEAFF. CDR3 coding DNA: TGTGCCACCAGTCCGTGGTCAGGGGAGGCTTTCTTT.

V usage is TRBV5-6 and J usage is TRBJ2-2, with D tentatively TRBD1 (6 bases). V lost 4 bases and J 0 bases, leaving 10 bases between the germline ends. This CDR3 region has 15 residues. Germline V CDR1 and CDR2: SGHDT, YYEEEE. The CDR3 region is CASSVTGPNTGELFF. In DNA form, the CDR3 reads TGTGCCAGCAGCGTGACAGGCCCGAACACCGGGGAGCTGTTTTTT.

The chain uses TRBV4-1 and TRBJ2-6; D perhaps matches TRBD2 (6 bases). V was trimmed by 0 bases and J by 4 bases, leaving 13 bases between them. CDR1 MGHRA and CDR2 YSYEKL come from the germline V gene. The CDR3 loop spans 17 amino acids. The DNA of the CDR3 is TGCGCCAGCAGCCAAGAATTCGGAGGGGCCGGGGCCAACGTCCTGACTTTC. Translating gives CASSQEFGGAGANVLTF.

The chain joins TRBV13 to TRBJ1-4, with D possibly being TRBD1 (6 bases). This CDR3 is 14 amino acids long. Germline-derived CDR1 and CDR2 are PRHDT and FYEKMQ (reference sequence). Trimming cost V 2 bases and J 8 bases, with 12 bases left between them. CDR3 protein: CASSLKSGVEKLFF. CDR3 DNA: TGTGCCAGCAGCTTAAAGTCAGGGGTGGAAAAACTGTTTTTT.

The J gene is TRBJ2-5, the V gene TRBV20-1; 10 bases agree with TRBD2. V was clipped by 3 bases and J by 4 bases; unmatched bases: 11. The CDR3 has 16 amino acids. Germline CDR1 reads DFQATT; CDR2 reads SNEGSKA (reference sequence). Here the CDR3 reads CSASLSAGGPGETQYF. In nucleotides, the CDR3 is TGCAGTGCTAGTCTCTCAGCGGGGGGGCCCGGAGAGACCCAGTACTTC.

This clone was recorded once. The chain recombines TRBV18 with TRBJ1-4; 8 bases are shared with TRBD1. CDR3 size: 14 residues. Looked up from germline, CDR1 is KGHSH and CDR2 is LQKENI. Losses at the gene ends were 4 bases for V and 8 bases for J; bases not matched to a gene: 6. The CDR3 spells CASSLGQGEEKLFF. In DNA form, the CDR3 reads TGTGCCAGCTCACTTGGACAGGGAGAGGAAAAACTGTTTTTT.

The chain is built from TRBV7-7 and TRBJ2-5; the D gene is possibly TRBD2 (5 bases). Trimming shortened V by 4 bases and J by 5 bases, and 8 bases separated the two germline ends. From germline, CDR1 is SSHAT and CDR2 FNYEAQ (reference sequence). CDR3 length: 12 residues. CDR3 nucleotides: TGTGCCAGCAGCTCCTCGGGGGAGACCCAGTACTTC. It translates to CASSSSGETQYF.

In DNA form, the CDR3 reads TGTGCCAGCAGGGCGGATGGAGAAAAACTGTTTTTT. This codes for CASRADGEKLFF. The gene calls are TRBV2 and TRBJ1-4; D uncertain. The length of the CDR3 is 12 residues. V shed 6 bases and J shed 8 bases, with 10 bases lying between them. The germline V gene has CDR1 SNHLY and CDR2 FYNNEI.

This clone was seen a few times. This rearrangement joins TRBV5-1 to TRBJ1-1; TRBD1 is a possible D gene (5 bases). Trimming shortened V by 6 bases and J by 3 bases, and 15 bases separated the two germline ends. This CDR3 spans 14 amino acids. Looked up from germline, CDR1 is SGHRS and CDR2 is YFSETQ. The CDR3 nucleotides are TGCGCCAGCACTCGCCCAGGGCCAGACACTGAAGCTTTCTTT. Translating gives CASTRPGPDTEAFF.

This chain connects TRBV19 to TRBJ1-5, with D possibly being TRBD1 (6 bases). This CDR3 contains 15 residues. The germline V gene has CDR1 LNHDA and CDR2 SQIVND (reference sequence). V was pared by 2 bases and J by 5 bases, with 13 bases between. CDR3 sequence: CASSIIGAGDQPQHF. DNA of the CDR3: TGTGCCAGTAGTATAATAGGGGCAGGGGATCAGCCCCAGCATTTT.

The chain recombines TRBV5-4 with TRBJ2-7; D possibly corresponds to TRBD2 (6 bases). CDR1 is SGHNT, CDR2 YYREEE, per germline (reference sequence). Trimming stripped 0 bases from V and 8 bases from J, with 9 bases between. CDR3 length equals 12 residues. This CDR3 reads CASSLGGDQQYV. The CDR3 coding sequence is TGTGCCAGCAGCTTGGGCGGGGATCAGCAGTACGTC.

V and J are TRBV3-1 (or the pseudogene TRBV3-2) and TRBJ2-7, with 11 bases fitting TRBD2. CDR1 is LGHDT, CDR2 YNNKEL, per germline (reference sequence). There are 15 residues in the CDR3. V lost 5 bases to trimming and J lost 0 bases; unmatched junction nucleotides: 3. CDR3 coding DNA: TGTGCCAGCAGCAAAACTAGCGGGGGCTCCTACGAGCAGTACTTC. This gives the protein CASSKTSGGSYEQYF.

The rearrangement joins TRBV29-1 to TRBJ2-1; D remains unclear. This CDR3 comprises 13 residues. Looked up from germline, CDR1 is SQVTM and CDR2 is ANQGSEA. Deletions cut 8 bases from V and 4 bases from J, with 15 bases between. The CDR3 DNA is TGCAGCCCCAAGTGGCGGTATTACAATGAGCAGTTCTTC. It yields the protein CSPKWRYYNEQFF.

This rearrangement joins TRBV14 to TRBJ1-1, with 7 bases aligning to TRBD1. The CDR3 contains 17 residues. Per germline, CDR1 SGHDN and CDR2 FVKESK. Germline trimming cut 0 bases from V and 0 bases from J; bases unmatched to any gene: 7. CDR3 in DNA: TGTGCCAGCAGCCAAGAGTCTCTAGGGGGCCTGAACACTGAAGCTTTCTTT. It yields the protein CASSQESLGGLNTEAFF. The full variable domain, its missing parts supplied by reference TRBV14 and TRBJ1-1, is EAGVTQFPSHSVIEKGQTVTLRCDPISGHDNLYWYRRVMGKEIKFLLHFVKESKQDESGMPNNRFLAERTGGTYSTLKVQPAELEDSGVYFCASSQESLGGLNTEAFFGQGTRLTVV.

The V call is TRBV19, the J call TRBJ1-2; no firm D call. Germline values: CDR1 LNHDA, CDR2 SQIVND (reference sequence). Between the trimmed V and J ends, which lost 7 bases and 4 bases, there was a span of 13 bases. This CDR3 is 13 amino acids long. The CDR3 here is CASTREVPYGYTF. CDR3 DNA: TGTGCCAGTACCCGGGAGGTCCCCTATGGCTACACCTTC.

The rearrangement links TRBV9 to TRBJ2-1; 12 bases are shared with TRBD2. CDR1 and CDR2 (germline): SGDLS, YYNGEE. The CDR3 length is 16 residues. J gave up 12 bases and V 4 bases, and 14 bases lay outside the gene matches. CDR3 bases: TGTGCCAGCAGCACCTTACTAGCGGGGGGCAGCGGTGGGCAGTTCTTC. Amino acid sequence: CASSTLLAGGSGGQFF.